This T cell receptor (beta chain) was recovered during a study of blood T cell repertoires in COVID-19 (dated by TCRdb to the early 2020s). Study-wide context: The collaborator samples originated in the United States, Italy and Spain and spanned the acute and convalescent phases of COVID-19. The material from the prospective study consisted of cDNA or gDNA derived from T cells, B-cell-depleted T cells, or PBMCs. Subjects who had been exposed to COVID-19, were actively infected with it, or had recovered from it provided the deeply sampled blood TCRbeta repertoires that made up the dataset. The repertoires were made available in a free public database intended to serve as a resource for research on the immune response to SARS-CoV-2. Samples were obtained from the ongoing ImmuneRACE study (first 160 participants) and from about 1,300 subjects provided by 6 global collaborators. A de-identified subject ID, COVID-19 status, age in years and sex were almost always included in the sample metadata. Where HLA class I and class II types were available, the types were taken from metadata supplied by the sample provider, not from assay-based typing. Paper-wide results and their limitations: Clinical and demographic metadata were provided uncurated, with the amount varying by source and participant.

Per the germline V gene, SGHDT is the CDR1 and YYEEEE is the CDR2. The CDR3 covers 15 residues, taking in both the cysteine and the phenylalanine. Only the CDR3 region is kept as DNA, spanning 45 bases read in frame from base 1. Cut back by 0 bases and 0 bases, the V and J ends lie 10 bases apart. Concerning this clone itself: The antigen this receptor binds is unknown. The record has no base qualities; no much larger clone is one base away.

Collaborating institutions collected whole blood in K2EDTA tubes following their own protocols. For TCRbeta analysis, collaborators shipped samples as frozen whole blood, isolated PBMCs, or DNA extracted from either of those sample types. TCRbeta CDR3 regions were amplified from genomic DNA by means of the immunoSEQ Assay, a bias-controlled multiplex PCR. As for the authors' bioinformatics: Nucleated cell counts per sample were estimated from amplification of reference gene primers within the assay. To quantify the absolute abundance of each unique TCRbeta CDR3 rearrangement, sequence reads were collapsed and filtered. For each sample, productive Simpson clonality was calculated as the square root of Simpson's diversity index across productive rearrangements. TCRdb provides this immuneACCESS table in a form limited to in-frame rearrangements. Some clones are lacking; in checked studies, under half of them reflect an unresolved V gene, and why the rest are absent is not known. Clone size and V and J calls were adopted from that table, with D and trimming inferred from the DNA. The sample table lists fewer than 200,000 clones, 70% to 90% of them with a count of one. Clones ranked in the top ten supply roughly 21% of the sample.

What was sequenced was peripheral blood. The source is a man between 60 and 75 years old with active or convalescent COVID-19. Rearrangement joined TRBV5-6 to TRBJ2-7; a tentative D match to TRBD1 spans 5 bases. This receptor has the CDR3 CASSLVGATSYEQYF. The bases read TGTGCCAGCAGCTTGGTAGGGGCCACCTCCTACGAGCAGTACTTC. The CDR3 plus the reference TRBV5-6 and TRBJ2-7 genes for the other parts give the full variable domain: DAGVTQSPTHLIKTRGQQVTLRCSPKSGHDTVSWYQQALGQGPQFIFQYYEEEERQRGNFPDRFSGHQFPNYSSELNVNALLLGDSALYLCASSLVGATSYEQYFGPGTRLTVT.